One T cell receptor (beta chain) is described in this entry. Its antigen is unknown. No much larger clone exists at a distance of one base, and base qualities are not known. The sample originates from a study of CD8+ T cells in alopecia areata (dated by TCRdb to between 2017 and 2018). Broadly, across the study: Treated patients were enrolled in an open-label pilot trial of oral tofacitinib at 5 to 10 mg twice daily for moderate-to-severe alopecia areata. Patients received tofacitinib for 6 to 18 months and were then followed off drug for 6 months to check for delayed response and recurrence. In both human patients and the C3H/HeJ mouse model, the study applied high-throughput TCRbeta sequencing to look at T cell clonal expansion in alopecia areata. Scalp tissue and sorted CD4+ and CD8+ peripheral blood T cells from patchy and totalis/universalis alopecia areata patients and from healthy controls were covered by human TCRbeta sequencing. Biopsies were taken from tofacitinib-treated patients at baseline and at 4 and 24 weeks of treatment, and a later scalp biopsy was taken in several of the tofacitinib-treated patients. Scalp clonality was compared across normal scalp (n=4), patchy alopecia areata scalp (n=8), and alopecia totalis/universalis scalp (n=8). RNA came from the PAXgene miRNA kit for fixed scalp, the miRNeasy kit for PBMCs, and the RNeasy kit for mouse skin. TCRbeta CDR3 regions were amplified by immunoSEQ multiplex PCR using 35 Vbeta forward and 13 Jbeta reverse primers. Broad study findings and their caveats: Unlike mouse skin, where gammadelta T cells dominate, normal human skin contains resident alphabeta T cells that get sequenced too, which complicates analysis of the scalp TCR repertoire. Compared with normal scalp, lesional scalp, particularly in alopecia totalis/universalis, had higher clonality and more expanded CD8+ clones, which suggests antigenic drive. Shared TCR sequences between patients were less evident than in mice, which may be partly attributable to HLA diversity in the patient population.

Receptor amplification or capture employed the immunoSEQ multiplex PCR assay. To provide template for TCR sequencing, every sample had RNA extracted and reverse transcribed into cDNA. SuperScript III was used for first-strand cDNA synthesis, primed with a 2:1 mix of oligo-dT and random hexamers. Amplification bias was assessed with a synthetic immune receptor repertoire, and residual bias was removed computationally. The original methods were these. Raw reads were preprocessed to remove errors, and CDR3 was defined according to IMGT conventions as the region from the conserved cysteine to phenylalanine. Clonality was calculated as 1 minus Shannon entropy normalized by log2 of the number of productive unique TCRs. Whether each scalp clone was CD4 or CD8 was inferred by checking scalp TCRbeta sequences against the CD4 and CD8 repertoires from sorted blood. Held by TCRdb, this immuneACCESS table contains in-frame sequences only and omits some clones. Under half of the omission traces to an unresolved V gene where checked; the cause of the rest is unknown. That table supplies the V and J calls and clone size; D and trimming were determined from the DNA. In this sample the table shows about 200,000 clones, more than 45% of which occur a single time. Of the sample, more than 0.4% is held by the ten largest clones.

In the paper's terms, the time point label means: baseline before oral tofacitinib. Lesional scalp punch biopsies and peripheral blood were obtained from alopecia areata patients. PBMCs were isolated by density centrifugation and stained for CD3, CD4 and CD8, and CD4+ and CD8+ T cells were sorted on a FACSAria. From the cysteine up to the phenylalanine, the CDR3 has a length of 14 residues. Just the 42-base CDR3 DNA is kept, in frame starting at base 1. This TCR derives from a human donor with alopecia areata. Material: CD4+ T cells sorted from blood, obtained at week 0. The sequence joins TRBV1 to TRBJ2-3; TRBD2 is the table's D call and was not checked against the DNA. TRBV1 is classified as a pseudogene. The CDR3 amino acid sequence is: CTRTSGGNTDTQYF. Here is the DNA: TGCACCAGGACTAGCGGGGGGAACACAGATACGCAGTATTTT.